The 30 T cell receptor beta chains below all came from one sample that was sequenced in a study of T cell responses to AZD1222 COVID-19 vaccine. Using immunoSEQ multiplex PCR, the repertoire was profiled, and TCRdb retains in-frame clones only, with some absent. This sample has more than 150,000 clones; 94% occur once, and the top ten carry approximately 0.58%. The specimen comprised peripheral blood, sampled on day 0 of AZD1222 vaccination. These receptors were obtained from an adult in good health.

The chain recombines TRBV28 with TRBJ2-2; 8 bases are shared with TRBD2. CDR3 size: 15 residues. Germline V lookup: CDR1 MDHEN, CDR2 SYDVKM. V shed 3 bases, J shed 1 base, and the junction held 1 base outside the gene matches. DNA of the CDR3: TGTGCCAGCAGTTTCAGCGGGAGGAACACCGGGGAGCTGTTTTTT. Amino acid sequence: CASSFSGRNTGELFF.

The gene calls are TRBV11-2 and TRBJ1-2, with no clear D. This CDR3 spans 13 amino acids. The V and J ends lost 5 bases and 5 bases respectively, with 12 bases between them. Germline assignment: CDR1 SGHAT and CDR2 FQNNGV. CDR3 region: CASSPAGGYGYTF. Written as DNA, the CDR3 is TGTGCCAGCAGCCCGGCCGGCGGATATGGCTACACCTTC.

CDR3 DNA: TGTGCCAGCAGTGCCCTGAATGAAAAACTGTTTTTT. Translation gives CASSALNEKLFF. The chain has TRBV25-1 and TRBJ1-4; D gene unclear. The germline V gene has CDR1 MGHDK and CDR2 SYGVNS. The CDR3 is 12 amino acids. Trimming removed 4 bases from V and 5 bases from J, with 5 bases in between.

The J gene is TRBJ1-6, the V gene TRBV19; TRBD1 agrees at 9 bases. The CDR3 consists of 14 residues. Trimming cost V 7 bases and J 7 bases; bases outside gene matches: 5. The germline V gene encodes CDR1 LNHDA and CDR2 SQIVND (reference sequence). CDR3 protein: CASTHTGGNSPLHF. CDR3 bases: TGTGCCAGTACCCATACAGGGGGCAATTCACCCCTCCACTTT.

This chain links TRBV11-2 with TRBJ2-7; 10 bases align to TRBD1. V was pared by 6 bases and J by 7 bases, with 6 bases of the junction left unmatched. Germline V gene lookup returns CDR1 SGHAT and CDR2 FQNNGV. The CDR3 is 13 residues long. The CDR3: CASSSDRGREQYF. CDR3 coding DNA: TGTGCCAGCAGTTCCGACAGGGGGCGGGAGCAGTACTTC. The entire variable domain, with the rest obtained from reference TRBV11-2 and TRBJ2-7, is as follows: EAGVAQSPRYKIIEKRQSVAFWCNPISGHATLYWYQQILGQGPKLLIQFQNNGVVDDSQLPKDRFSAERLKGVDSTLKIQPAKLEDSAVYLCASSSDRGREQYFGPGTRLTVT.

This chain joins TRBV30 and TRBJ2-7; D not certain. Germline loops: CDR1 GTSNPN, CDR2 SVGIG (reference sequence). CDR3 length: 13 amino acids. Deletions cut 0 bases from V and 3 bases from J, with 9 bases between. This CDR3 is CAWSVAWGYEQYF. The DNA of the CDR3 is TGTGCCTGGAGTGTAGCGTGGGGCTACGAGCAGTACTTC.

The V and J genes are TRBV4-1 and TRBJ2-7; D unclear. The CDR3 extends over 15 amino acids. Germline lookup yields CDR1 MGHRA and CDR2 YSYEKL. V was cut by 4 bases and J by 1 base, with 14 bases left in between. The CDR3 loop is CASSRLGGGSYEQYF. DNA of the CDR3: TGCGCCAGCAGCCGTCTGGGCGGTGGATCCTACGAGCAGTACTTC.

The V call is TRBV19, the J call TRBJ2-7; 7 bases fit TRBD1. V was pared by 2 bases and J by 4 bases, with 5 bases of the junction left unmatched. This CDR3 is 14 amino acids long. Germline V gene data show CDR1 as LNHDA and CDR2 as SQIVND (reference sequence). In DNA, the CDR3 is TGTGCCAGTAGTATATCCGGGACAGCTTACGAGCAGTACTTC. Translated: CASSISGTAYEQYF.

This clone was picked up one time. The CDR3 sequence is CASSVGQGDTEAFF. The CDR3 nucleotides are TGTGCCAGCAGTGTAGGACAGGGCGACACTGAAGCTTTCTTT. The gene calls are TRBV28 and TRBJ1-1; 8 positions match TRBD1. The germline CDR1 and CDR2 sequences are MDHEN and SYDVKM. The V and J ends lost 5 bases and 3 bases, in that order; junction bases with no gene match: 5. The CDR3 covers 14 residues.

A single count supports this clone. The chain combines TRBV5-4 with TRBJ2-1; 8 nucleotides align to TRBD1. The V and J ends lost 2 bases and 8 bases, in that order; junction bases with no gene match: 9. CDR3 size: 15 residues. From germline, CDR1 is SGHNT and CDR2 YYREEE (reference sequence). As DNA, the CDR3 is TGTGCCAGCAGCTTATCCGGGACAGGCCGTGATGAGCAGTTCTTC. Translated, it gives CASSLSGTGRDEQFF.

The chain carries TRBV5-1 and TRBJ2-7; D unclear. In germline, CDR1 is SGHRS, CDR2 YFSETQ. This CDR3 is 14 amino acids long. V was cut by 1 base and J by 7 bases, with 15 bases left in between. CDR3 region: CASSLPLSPWEQYF. The DNA for the CDR3 is TGCGCCAGCAGCTTGCCTCTAAGTCCCTGGGAGCAGTACTTC. Looking up the rest from reference TRBV5-1 and TRBJ2-7 gives the full variable domain: KAGVTQTPRYLIKTRGQQVTLSCSPISGHRSVSWYQQTPGQGLQFLFEYFSETQRNKGNFPGRFSGRQFSNSRSEMNVSTLELGDSALYLCASSLPLSPWEQYFGPGTRLTVT.

The CDR3 nucleotides are TGTGCCAGCAGCGATGGGAAGGGGAGATCCTACGAGCAGTACTTC. Its translation: CASSDGKGRSYEQYF. The chain uses TRBV27 and TRBJ2-7; D could derive from TRBD1 or TRBD2 (5 bases each). This CDR3 has 15 amino acids. From germline, CDR1 is MNHEY and CDR2 SMNVEV (reference sequence). V was shortened by 6 bases and J by 1 base, with 16 bases between the two germline ends.

V gene TRBV27 combines with J gene TRBJ1-3, with 7 bases identical to TRBD1. CDR1 is MNHEY, CDR2 SMNVEV, per germline (reference sequence). The CDR3 is made up of 14 amino acids. With 3 bases clipped from V and 4 bases from J, the junction kept 3 bases outside the gene matches. This CDR3 is CASSFTGEGNTIYF. CDR3 in DNA: TGTGCCAGCAGTTTCACAGGGGAGGGAAACACCATATATTTT.

This sequence joins TRBV7-9 and TRBJ2-2, with D perhaps TRBD1 or TRBD2 (5 bases each). V lost 4 bases, J lost 4 bases, and 16 bases lay in between. Germline CDR1 is SEHNR and CDR2 is FQNEAQ (reference sequence). CDR3 length: 16 amino acids. The chain's CDR3 is CASSSTAPGPTGELFF. CDR3 bases: TGTGCCAGCAGCTCTACCGCACCGGGGCCCACCGGGGAGCTGTTTTTT.

V gene TRBV5-6 combines with J gene TRBJ2-2, with 7 bases aligning to TRBD2. CDR3 size: 13 residues. Unmatched junction bases numbered 7, after V lost 8 bases and J lost 6 bases. The germline CDR1 and CDR2 sequences are SGHDT and YYEEEE. Written as DNA, the CDR3 is TGTGCCAGTTCCGGGACTACGTCCGGGGAGCTGTTTTTT. It codes for CASSGTTSGELFF.

Only one count was recorded for this clone. The chain couples TRBV18 to TRBJ1-5, with a weak D call TRBD1 (5 bases). The CDR3 length is 15 residues. Germline-derived CDR1 and CDR2 are KGHSH and LQKENI. The ends were cut back, 1 base at V and 4 bases at J, with 11 bases in the middle. The CDR3 sequence: CASSPRPQENQPQHF. CDR3 coding DNA: TGTGCCAGCTCACCACGCCCACAGGAGAATCAGCCCCAGCATTTT.

V and J are TRBV2 and TRBJ1-5; D gene unclear. The CDR3 is made up of 14 amino acids. Looked up from germline, CDR1 is SNHLY and CDR2 is FYNNEI. V dropped 6 bases and J dropped 6 bases, with 15 bases sitting between them. This chain's CDR3 is CASREDWESQPQHF. Written as DNA, the CDR3 is TGTGCCAGCAGGGAGGATTGGGAAAGTCAGCCCCAGCATTTT.

The J gene is TRBJ1-1, the V gene TRBV5-4, with D possibly TRBD1 on 5 matching bases. Germline CDR1 SGHNT, CDR2 YYREEE (reference sequence). V lost 3 bases and J 4 bases, leaving 22 bases between the germline ends. The CDR3 spans 17 residues. The CDR3 DNA is TGTGCCAGCAGCTCCGTCTATCGCGGCAGGGACCTCACTGAAGCTTTCTTT. Translation gives CASSSVYRGRDLTEAFF. Drawing the rest from reference TRBV5-4 and TRBJ1-1, the complete variable domain is ETGVTQSPTHLIKTRGQQVTLRCSSQSGHNTVSWYQQALGQGPQFIFQYYREEENGRGNFPPRFSGLQFPNYSSELNVNALELDDSALYLCASSSVYRGRDLTEAFFGQGTRLTVV.

The rearrangement joins TRBV27 to TRBJ2-3; 8 positions agree with TRBD1. J lost 6 bases, V lost 2 bases, and 4 bases had no gene match. CDR1 MNHEY and CDR2 SMNVEV come from the germline V gene (reference sequence). CDR3 size: 14 residues. The CDR3 nucleotides are TGTGCCAGCAGTTTACAGGGGGCTTCGGATACGCAGTATTTT. Its translation is CASSLQGASDTQYF.

CDR3 amino acids: CASSVTVNYGYTF. The CDR3 DNA sequence: TGTGCCAGCAGCGTGACGGTGAACTATGGCTACACCTTC. This chain uses TRBV9 with TRBJ1-2; D not resolved. Germline V gene sequence: CDR1 SGDLS, CDR2 YYNGEE. V lost 2 bases and J 2 bases, leaving 7 bases between the germline ends. This CDR3 spans 13 amino acids.

The gene calls are TRBV6-6 and TRBJ2-3, with 7 bases lining up with TRBD1. Germline CDR1 MNHNY, CDR2 SVGAGI (reference sequence). V gave up 0 bases and J gave up 6 bases; unmatched junction bases: 0. CDR3 length: 13 residues. The CDR3 here is CASSYSTGDTQYF. The CDR3 DNA is TGTGCCAGCAGTTACTCGACAGGGGATACGCAGTATTTT.

This clone was seen more than once but under ten times. In nucleotides, the CDR3 is TGTGCCAGCAGTTTAGGACAGAACTATGGCTACACCTTC. This codes for CASSLGQNYGYTF. This chain uses TRBV27 with TRBJ1-2; D might be TRBD1 (6 bases). Germline values: CDR1 MNHEY, CDR2 SMNVEV (reference sequence). The CDR3 is made up of 13 amino acids. Trimming removed 2 bases from V and 2 bases from J, with 6 bases in between.

This clone was counted once. V usage is TRBV9 and J usage is TRBJ2-4, with D perhaps TRBD2 (6 bases). Per the germline V gene, CDR1 is SGDLS and CDR2 is YYNGEE. V lost 3 bases and J 11 bases, leaving 18 bases between the germline ends. The CDR3 consists of 14 residues. The chain's CDR3 is CASSADGSNIFQYF. Written as DNA, the CDR3 is TGTGCCAGCAGCGCAGACGGGAGTAACATTTTTCAGTACTTC.

The chain recombines TRBV5-1 with TRBJ2-1; D perhaps matches TRBD2 (5 bases). V gave up 0 bases and J gave up 2 bases, with 9 bases separating them. Germline loops: CDR1 SGHRS, CDR2 YFSETQ. This CDR3 has 15 amino acids. The CDR3 here is CASSLGTLTYNEQFF. CDR3 in DNA: TGCGCCAGCAGCTTGGGGACTCTCACCTACAATGAGCAGTTCTTC.

This clone was observed a handful of times. This rearrangement joins TRBV7-9 to TRBJ1-2; tentatively, D is TRBD1 (6 bases). Germline V gives CDR1 SEHNR, CDR2 FQNEAQ (reference sequence). This CDR3 is 14 amino acids long. V was clipped by 1 base and J by 2 bases, with 8 bases between them. CDR3 nucleotides: TGTGCCAGCAGCTTAGGAGGACAGAACTATGGCTACACCTTC. Protein: CASSLGGQNYGYTF. The full variable domain, completed using reference TRBV7-9 and TRBJ1-2, is DTGVSQNPRHKITKRGQNVTFRCDPISEHNRLYWYRQTLGQGPEFLTYFQNEAQLEKSRLLSDRFSAERPKGSFSTLEIQRTEQGDSAMYLCASSLGGQNYGYTFGSGTRLTVV.

This chain links TRBV28 with TRBJ1-5; D unresolved. The CDR3 length is 14 residues. V was shortened by 6 bases and J by 6 bases, with 15 bases between the two germline ends. The germline gives CDR1 MDHEN, CDR2 SYDVKM. DNA for the CDR3: TGTGCCAGCAGGTTGACCGGGCCCGGTCAGCCCCAGCATTTT. This encodes CASRLTGPGQPQHF.

The rearrangement links TRBV6-5 to TRBJ2-1; D is perhaps TRBD1 or TRBD2 (6 bases each). This CDR3 region has 14 residues. Per germline, CDR1 MNHEY and CDR2 SVGAGI. V dropped 10 bases and J dropped 8 bases, with 21 bases sitting between them. The CDR3 is CATAPGGRSDEQFF. In DNA form, the CDR3 reads TGTGCCACCGCCCCCGGGGGCCGCTCGGATGAGCAGTTCTTC.

This chain connects TRBV3-1 (or the pseudogene TRBV3-2) to TRBJ1-1; D gene ambiguous. Germline V gives CDR1 LGHDT, CDR2 YNNKEL (reference sequence). This CDR3 region has 14 residues. The V gene lost 4 bases and the J gene lost 5 bases, with 14 bases spanning the gap. In nucleotides, the CDR3 is TGTGCCAGCAGCCGGACGTCGGGTCGAACTGAAGCTTTCTTT. This gives the protein CASSRTSGRTEAFF.

This chain connects TRBV18 to TRBJ1-1; TRBD1 matches at 7 bases. Trimming removed 6 bases from V and 1 base from J; junction bases left unmatched: 8. Per germline, CDR1 KGHSH and CDR2 LQKENI. The CDR3 consists of 15 residues. The CDR3: CASSELTGANTEAFF. DNA of the CDR3: TGTGCCAGCTCGGAACTTACAGGGGCGAACACTGAAGCTTTCTTT.

This clone has more than one count but fewer than ten. This chain uses TRBV3-1 (or the pseudogene TRBV3-2) with TRBJ1-3; the match to TRBD1 covers 7 bases. The trim removed 1 base at V and 2 bases at J, leaving 5 bases unmatched. The CDR3 spans 16 residues. The V gene's germline CDR1 is LGHDT and CDR2 YNNKEL (reference sequence). This chain's CDR3 is CASSQGTGAPGNTIYF. The CDR3 region has the DNA TGTGCCAGCAGCCAAGGGACAGGAGCACCTGGAAACACCATATATTTT.